This paragraph covers one T cell receptor (beta chain) sequence. What it recognizes is unknown. An end of the junction does not agree with germline; a read error may underlie this. This specimen belongs to a study of breast tumors, draining lymph nodes, adjacent tissues. CDR1 is MNHNY and CDR2 is SVGAGI in the germline V gene (reference sequence). The CDR3 runs 17 residues. One entry per CDR3 protein, called by TCRdb with MiXCR from the multiplex PCR reads. The table shows about 35,000 distinct CDR3 sequences, with 36% occurring only once. Points from the study as a whole: Data fit most tumor T cells coming from lymph node, expanding in tumor. The lymph node origin of tumor T cells was framed as consistent with a hypothesis, not demonstrated. Tumor TCR diversity was below lymph nodes but above nontumor tissue. Tumor and nontumor repertoires were significantly more similar in luminal-like than in basal-like breast cancer.

The chain recombines TRBV6-6 with TRBJ2-7; 13 bases fit TRBD2. Sequencing was carried out using breast tumor tissue. This clonotype was obtained from a female donor with breast cancer. Some clones in this sample may be carry-over from other donors' samples. The CDR3 sequence is CASSRTSGRVAAYGQYF. The CDR3, as DNA: TGTGCCAGCAGTAGAACTAGCGGGAGGGTGGCGGCCTACGGGCAGTACTTC.